The next 3 T cell receptor beta chains were all read from a single sample in a study of blood T cells in healthy people across ages. Through a sample-barcoded 5' primer and a J-beta primer mix, a second PCR was run for roughly 7 to 11 cycles. TCRdb reanalysed the 5' RACE reads using MiXCR and keeps one entry per CDR3 protein. The sample yields about 1.7 million distinct CDR3 sequences, roughly 30% seen once. Material for sequencing was blood. Receptor source: a woman aged 25 to 39 in good health.

At least ten counts were recorded for this clonotype. The chain recombines TRBV7-2 with TRBJ2-1; 8 bases align to TRBD2. J gave up 7 bases and V 2 bases, and 4 bases lay outside the gene matches. The CDR3 has 14 amino acids. The V gene's germline CDR1 is SGHTA and CDR2 FQGNSA. CDR3 DNA sequence: TGTGCCAGCAGCTTACGGACTAGCAGGAATGAGCAGTTCTTC. It specifies CASSLRTSRNEQFF.

This clonotype showed up just a few times. A read error may be the cause here, since a much bigger clone is one base away. This rearrangement joins TRBV20-1 to TRBJ2-1, with 9 bases lining up with TRBD2. CDR1 and CDR2 from the germline V gene are DFQATT and SNEGSKA (reference sequence). V was pared by 0 bases and J by 8 bases, with 8 bases of the junction left unmatched. The CDR3 contains 15 residues. The CDR3 coding sequence is TGCAGTGCTAGAGATTGTGGTAGCGGGGGCTATGAGCAGTTCTTC. Translation gives CSARDCGSGGYEQFF.

This chain uses TRBV4-2 with TRBJ2-3; no definite D call. The V gene's germline CDR1 is LGHNA and CDR2 YNFKEQ. There are 19 residues in the CDR3. Deletions cut 4 bases from V and 0 bases from J, with 23 bases between. The CDR3 spells CASSREWYSDGLSTDTQYF. The CDR3 DNA is TGTGCCAGCAGCCGAGAATGGTACTCGGATGGGCTTAGCACAGATACGCAGTATTTT.